This TCR beta chain comes out of a study of cytomegalovirus exposure and HLA in healthy donors. This CDR3 region has 14 residues. V dropped 6 bases and J dropped 4; count of bases not matched to a gene: 9. The germline gives CDR1 MDHEN, CDR2 SYDVKM. Researchers ran the PCR with 60 Vbeta and 13 Jbeta primers. Libraries were prepared by immunoSEQ multiplex PCR; TCRdb keeps only in-frame clonotypes and omits some of them. In the table there are 170,000 or so clones, about 80% of which are singletons. Source material: PBMCs. The V call is TRBV28, the J call TRBJ2-7, with 7 positions matching TRBD2. This TCR derives from a woman in her twenties or thirties in good health and CMV-seronegative. The CDR3 sequence is CASRIHGTTYEQYF. The CDR3 DNA sequence: TGTGCCAGCAGAATACACGGGACTACTTACGAGCAGTACTTC. The full variable domain, in which reference TRBV28 and TRBJ2-7 provide the parts outside the CDR3, is DVKVTQSSRYLVKRTGEKVFLECVQDMDHENMFWYRQDPGLGLRLIYFSYDVKMKEKGDIPEGYSVSREKKERFSLILESASTNQTSMYLCASRIHGTTYEQYFGPGTRLTVT.